The clone carrying this TCR beta chain has only a few counts. The CDR3 length is 12 residues. Deletions cut 5 bases from V and 8 bases from J, with 10 bases between. The germline V gene encodes CDR1 SNHLY and CDR2 FYNNEI. Time point: cycle 4 day 1 (C4D1), after six to seven weeks of nivolumab. Exposure to brentuximab vedotin varied, and each patient had relapsed following autologous stem cell transplantation. Isolation of CD8+ T cells from thawed PBMCs used magnetic negative selection. The repertoire was sequenced with immunoSEQ multiplex PCR; TCRdb's copy has only in-frame clones and lacks some. The data show 2,500 to 3,000 clones, 70% seen once. The record originates from a study of PD-1 blockade in classical Hodgkin lymphoma.

The chain joins TRBV2 to TRBJ2-1; D is undetermined. Sequencing was performed on CD8+ T cells from blood, taken before the fourth cycle of nivolumab. This receptor was taken from a human donor with classical Hodgkin lymphoma. DNA of the CDR3: TGTGCCAGCAGTTCAGGTCAGGATGAGCAGTTCTTC. Translated, it gives CASSSGQDEQFF. Looking up the rest from reference TRBV2 and TRBJ2-1 gives the full variable domain: EPEVTQTPSHQVTQMGQEVILRCVPISNHLYFYWYRQILGQKVEFLVSFYNNEISEKSEIFDDQFSVERPDGSNFTLKIRSTKLEDSAMYFCASSSGQDEQFFGPGTRLTVL.